This is a list of T cell receptor beta chains from one sample in a study of T cells after somatic rescue of genetic block. Method: immunoSEQ multiplex PCR; TCRdb's copy keeps in-frame clones and lacks some. Counted here are tens of thousands of clones, 85% to 95% occurring once; the ten biggest clones make up about 2.9%. The specimen was peripheral blood mononuclear cells (PBMCs). All receptors derive from a man between 40 and 49 years old. Both conserved end residues are part of each CDR3. D genes are given only for firm matches. Not all rows give a size; the values are once, few, many and, for expanded clones, a class.

v_call: TRBV25-1; j_call: TRBJ1-4; clone_size: once; d_call: TRBD1; cdr3_nt: TGTGCCAGCAGCGCCCAGGCCAGGGGGAGGGAAAAACTGTTTTTT; cdr3_aa: CASSAQARGREKLFF
v_call: TRBV5-1; j_call: TRBJ2-7; clone_size: .; d_call: .; cdr3_nt: TGCGCCAGCACAGGGGGGTACGAGCAGTACTTC; cdr3_aa: CASTGGYEQYF
v_call: TRBV6-1; j_call: TRBJ1-3; clone_size: .; d_call: .; cdr3_nt: TGTGCCAGCTTAATGGCGACTGGAAACACCATATATTTT; cdr3_aa: CASLMATGNTIYF
v_call: TRBV7-6; j_call: TRBJ2-5; clone_size: .; d_call: TRBD2; cdr3_nt: TGTGCCAGCAGCTTGGGGCCTAGCGGGGGGCAAGAGACCCAGTACTTC; cdr3_aa: CASSLGPSGGQETQYF
v_call: TRBV13; j_call: TRBJ2-5; clone_size: .; d_call: .; cdr3_nt: TGTGCCAGCAGCCGAACTCACGAGTACCAAGAGACCCAGTACTTC; cdr3_aa: CASSRTHEYQETQYF
v_call: TRBV11-2; j_call: TRBJ2-3; clone_size: .; d_call: TRBD1; cdr3_nt: TGTGCCAGCAGCTTAAGGGGGACAGGGGAAGATACGCAGTATTTT; cdr3_aa: CASSLRGTGEDTQYF
v_call: TRBV7-9; j_call: TRBJ1-2; clone_size: once; d_call: .; cdr3_nt: TGTGCCAGCAGCTTAGGGGGCGGCTATGGCTACACCTTC; cdr3_aa: CASSLGGGYGYTF
v_call: TRBV5-8; j_call: TRBJ1-3; clone_size: .; d_call: .; cdr3_nt: TGTGCCAGCCCAGCTGGTTCGGGAGGCGGAAACACCATATATTTT; cdr3_aa: CASPAGSGGGNTIYF
v_call: TRBV5-4; j_call: TRBJ1-2; clone_size: .; d_call: TRBD1; cdr3_nt: TGTGCCAGCAGCTTATTTGGTCAGGGGGCACTATACACCTTC; cdr3_aa: CASSLFGQGALYTF
v_call: TRBV15; j_call: TRBJ2-7; clone_size: .; d_call: .; cdr3_nt: TGTGCCACCAGCAGAGTGGTTTCGGGGTTCCACGAGCAGTACTTC; cdr3_aa: CATSRVVSGFHEQYF
v_call: TRBV27; j_call: TRBJ1-2; clone_size: .; d_call: TRBD1; cdr3_nt: TGTGCCAGCAGTTTGTTCCCCCGGACAGGGGGGAACCGGGGTGGCTACACCTTC; cdr3_aa: CASSLFPRTGGNRGGYTF
v_call: TRBV6-4; j_call: TRBJ1-2; clone_size: .; d_call: TRBD1; cdr3_nt: TGTGCCAGCAGTGACCGGGGACAGGGATTTGATGGCTACACCTTC; cdr3_aa: CASSDRGQGFDGYTF
v_call: TRBV27; j_call: TRBJ2-7; clone_size: .; d_call: TRBD1; cdr3_nt: TGTGCCAGCAGTTTCGGGACAGGGTACAACGAGCAGTACTTC; cdr3_aa: CASSFGTGYNEQYF
v_call: TRBV6-4; j_call: TRBJ1-5; clone_size: .; d_call: TRBD1; cdr3_nt: TGTGCCAGCGGGACCGGGACAGGTAATCAGCCCCAGCATTTT; cdr3_aa: CASGTGTGNQPQHF
v_call: TRBV6-1; j_call: TRBJ1-1; clone_size: .; d_call: TRBD1; cdr3_nt: TGTGCCAGCAGGCGGACAGGAGTGAACACTGAAGCTTTCTTT; cdr3_aa: CASRRTGVNTEAFF
v_call: TRBV9; j_call: TRBJ2-7; clone_size: .; d_call: TRBD1; cdr3_nt: TGTGCCAGCAGCCCGTTCCGGGACAGTCTTACGGGGGAGCAGTACTTC; cdr3_aa: CASSPFRDSLTGEQYF
v_call: TRBV27; j_call: TRBJ2-1; clone_size: .; d_call: .; cdr3_nt: TGTGCCAGCAGCTACGGACGGATTAATGAGCAGTTCTTC; cdr3_aa: CASSYGRINEQFF
v_call: TRBV14; j_call: TRBJ1-2; clone_size: .; d_call: TRBD1; cdr3_nt: TGTGCCAGCAGCCAAACCGCAGGGGGCGGCTACACCTTC; cdr3_aa: CASSQTAGGGYTF
v_call: TRBV6-1; j_call: TRBJ2-7; clone_size: .; d_call: TRBD2; cdr3_nt: TGTGCCAGCAGTGACAGGACTAGCACCTACGAGCAGTACTTC; cdr3_aa: CASSDRTSTYEQYF
v_call: TRBV19; j_call: TRBJ2-5; clone_size: .; d_call: .; cdr3_nt: TGTGCCAGTAGTATTAGGGAGACCCAGTACTTC; cdr3_aa: CASSIRETQYF
v_call: TRBV5-6; j_call: TRBJ2-7; clone_size: .; d_call: TRBD2; cdr3_nt: TGTGCCAGCAGCTTCTTTGGTCGCGGGAGTAGTAGGGAGCAGTACTTC; cdr3_aa: CASSFFGRGSSREQYF
v_call: TRBV19; j_call: TRBJ2-1; clone_size: .; d_call: .; cdr3_nt: TGTGCCAGTAGTATGATGGCAGGGGGGGTCAATGAGCAGTTCTTC; cdr3_aa: CASSMMAGGVNEQFF
v_call: TRBV27; j_call: TRBJ2-3; clone_size: .; d_call: TRBD2; cdr3_nt: TGTGCCAGCTACGAGAGACCTAGCGGGACGCTGACCACAGATACGCAGTATTTT; cdr3_aa: CASYERPSGTLTTDTQYF
v_call: TRBV29-1; j_call: TRBJ1-2; clone_size: .; d_call: .; cdr3_nt: TGCAGCGTTGAGGGGGCGAATGGCTACACCTTC; cdr3_aa: CSVEGANGYTF
v_call: TRBV20-1; j_call: TRBJ2-7; clone_size: .; d_call: .; cdr3_nt: TGCAGTGCTAGAAGCACAGTGGAGCAGTACTTC; cdr3_aa: CSARSTVEQYF
v_call: TRBV7-9; j_call: TRBJ2-7; clone_size: .; d_call: .; cdr3_nt: TGTGCCAGCAGTGGGCCTCTCACCCACGAGCAGTACTTC; cdr3_aa: CASSGPLTHEQYF
v_call: TRBV7-9; j_call: TRBJ2-7; clone_size: .; d_call: .; cdr3_nt: TGTGCCAGCAGCTTAGTGCTCTGGGACGAGCAGTACTTC; cdr3_aa: CASSLVLWDEQYF
v_call: TRBV4-2; j_call: TRBJ2-7; clone_size: .; d_call: TRBD2; cdr3_nt: TGTGCCAGCAGCCAAGATCTGTTTCGGGAGGGGCGCGAGCAGTACTTC; cdr3_aa: CASSQDLFREGREQYF
v_call: TRBV6-6; j_call: TRBJ1-5; clone_size: .; d_call: .; cdr3_nt: TGTGCCAGCACAGTCCGGGGATATAGCGATCAGCCCCAGCATTTT; cdr3_aa: CASTVRGYSDQPQHF
v_call: TRBV2; j_call: TRBJ1-5; clone_size: .; d_call: .; cdr3_nt: TGTGCCAGCAGTGGGTTTGGGGGGAGCGCTAGCAATCAGCCCCAGCATTTT; cdr3_aa: CASSGFGGSASNQPQHF
v_call: TRBV28; j_call: TRBJ1-2; clone_size: once; d_call: TRBD1; cdr3_nt: TGTGCCAGCAGCCTACAGGGGCTTCAGGGTGGCTACACCTTC; cdr3_aa: CASSLQGLQGGYTF
v_call: TRBV5-5; j_call: TRBJ2-5; clone_size: .; d_call: .; cdr3_nt: TGTGCCAGCAGCTTGGGGGAAGAGACCCAGTACTTC; cdr3_aa: CASSLGEETQYF
v_call: TRBV15; j_call: TRBJ1-1; clone_size: .; d_call: TRBD1; cdr3_nt: TGTGCCACCAGCAGCAGGGGGGTAAGCACTGAAGCTTTCTTT; cdr3_aa: CATSSRGVSTEAFF
v_call: TRBV11-2; j_call: TRBJ1-1; clone_size: .; d_call: .; cdr3_nt: TGTGCCAGCAGCTTGCAGGGAGGGGTCACTGAAGCTTTCTTT; cdr3_aa: CASSLQGGVTEAFF
v_call: TRBV9; j_call: TRBJ2-3; clone_size: .; d_call: TRBD2; cdr3_nt: TGTGCCAGCAGCGTAACCGGGGGGGCAACAGATACGCAGTATTTT; cdr3_aa: CASSVTGGATDTQYF
v_call: TRBV25-1; j_call: TRBJ2-7; clone_size: .; d_call: .; cdr3_nt: TGTGCCAGCAGTGAAATCCGCGAGCAGTACTTC; cdr3_aa: CASSEIREQYF
v_call: TRBV11-1; j_call: TRBJ1-1; clone_size: few; d_call: TRBD1; cdr3_nt: TGTGCCAGCAGCAGGGACAGGGAAAGCTCTGAAGCTTTCTTT; cdr3_aa: CASSRDRESSEAFF
v_call: TRBV6-1; j_call: TRBJ1-2; clone_size: .; d_call: .; cdr3_nt: TGTGCCAGCAGTGAAGCTTGGGGGCGCGAGGATGGCTACACCTTC; cdr3_aa: CASSEAWGREDGYTF
v_call: TRBV19; j_call: TRBJ1-6; clone_size: few; d_call: TRBD1; cdr3_nt: TGTGCCAGTAGTCGGACAGGGGGCGAAAATTCACCCCTCCACTTT; cdr3_aa: CASSRTGGENSPLHF
v_call: TRBV2; j_call: TRBJ1-6; clone_size: .; d_call: TRBD1; cdr3_nt: TGTGCCAGCAGTGAATGGTTGATTGGGACAGATAATTCACCCCTCCACTTT; cdr3_aa: CASSEWLIGTDNSPLHF
v_call: TRBV4-1; j_call: TRBJ2-1; clone_size: .; d_call: .; cdr3_nt: TGCGCCAGCAGCCGTACCGTGGCCGGACTACCCTCCGATGAGCAGTTCTTC; cdr3_aa: CASSRTVAGLPSDEQFF
v_call: TRBV27; j_call: TRBJ2-1; clone_size: .; d_call: .; cdr3_nt: TGTGCCAGCAGTTTATCCCTTAGGAGCTCCTACAATGAGCAGTTCTTC; cdr3_aa: CASSLSLRSSYNEQFF
v_call: TRBV30; j_call: TRBJ1-1; clone_size: .; d_call: .; cdr3_nt: TGTGCCTGGAGCGTGGGCAACACTGAAGCTTTCTTT; cdr3_aa: CAWSVGNTEAFF
v_call: TRBV9; j_call: TRBJ2-7; clone_size: .; d_call: .; cdr3_nt: TGTGCCAGCAGCGTAACCCCCCGACGGGAGCAGTACTTC; cdr3_aa: CASSVTPRREQYF
v_call: TRBV5-6; j_call: TRBJ2-7; clone_size: .; d_call: .; cdr3_nt: TGTGCCAGCAGCTTCGACGACCCGGTCGGGGAGCAGTACTTC; cdr3_aa: CASSFDDPVGEQYF
v_call: TRBV9; j_call: TRBJ2-7; clone_size: .; d_call: .; cdr3_nt: TGTGCCAGCAGCACCCAGGGTGGCTACGAGCAGTACTTC; cdr3_aa: CASSTQGGYEQYF
v_call: TRBV5-1; j_call: TRBJ2-2; clone_size: .; d_call: TRBD2; cdr3_nt: TGCGCCAGCAGCTTGAGGTCGCGGGAGTACACCGGGGAGCTGTTTTTT; cdr3_aa: CASSLRSREYTGELFF
v_call: TRBV2; j_call: TRBJ2-5; clone_size: .; d_call: TRBD2; cdr3_nt: TGTGCCAGCAGGGATAGCGGGCTCCAATTATTTCACTTC; cdr3_aa: CASRDSGLQLFHF
v_call: TRBV4-3; j_call: TRBJ1-1; clone_size: .; d_call: TRBD1; cdr3_nt: TGCGCCAGCAGCCACCATGGACAGGAGAACACTGAAGCTTTCTTT; cdr3_aa: CASSHHGQENTEAFF
v_call: TRBV27; j_call: TRBJ1-5; clone_size: .; d_call: .; cdr3_nt: TGTGCCAGCAGTTTTGAGAGTGGACAGCCCCAGCATTTT; cdr3_aa: CASSFESGQPQHF
v_call: TRBV5-4; j_call: TRBJ1-2; clone_size: .; d_call: .; cdr3_nt: TGTGCCAGCAGCCCCAGACAGAGTTTAGGCTATGGCTACACCTTC; cdr3_aa: CASSPRQSLGYGYTF
v_call: TRBV7-2; j_call: TRBJ1-2; clone_size: .; d_call: .; cdr3_nt: TGTGCCAGCAGCTTACACAATGCCCCGGGGAACTATGGCTACACCTTC; cdr3_aa: CASSLHNAPGNYGYTF
v_call: TRBV7-9; j_call: TRBJ2-3; clone_size: .; d_call: .; cdr3_nt: TGTGCCAGCAGCCACAAGGACCAAAGCACAGATACGCAGTATTTT; cdr3_aa: CASSHKDQSTDTQYF